This record covers a single T cell receptor beta chain. As yet, its antigen is unknown. Fresh peripheral blood, about 9.6 ml, yielded the PBMCs. This record comes from a study of T cells in Graves' hyperthyroidism and ophthalmopathy. Study-level information: Blood from the periphery was taken at initial diagnosis, before any treatment. Overall study findings and caveats: Classification by a 13 V-J model distinguished ophthalmopathy from stable hyperthyroidism.

What was amplified from RNA transcripts were TCR beta CDR3 regions. Carried out on the TCR CDR3, a first-round RT-PCR used the HTBI primer set. One entry per CDR3 protein results from TCRdb running MiXCR on the multiplex PCR reads. The sample records 500,000 to 650,000 distinct CDR3 sequences, approximately 17% being singletons. This clonotype was sampled from a woman younger than 30 with Graves' ophthalmopathy. Specimen: blood.

Here the CDR3 DNA reads TGTGCCAGCAGCGGGGACAGGGGGCTAATTGCTTTCTTT. This gives the protein CASSGDRGLIAFF. The V gene is TRBV7-9, the J gene TRBJ1-1, with TRBD1 identical over 12 bases. The J segment lost 11 bases and the V segment lost 5 bases, leaving 6 bases of the junction unmatched. There are 13 residues in the CDR3. Per the germline V gene, CDR1 is SEHNR and CDR2 is FQNEAQ (reference sequence).